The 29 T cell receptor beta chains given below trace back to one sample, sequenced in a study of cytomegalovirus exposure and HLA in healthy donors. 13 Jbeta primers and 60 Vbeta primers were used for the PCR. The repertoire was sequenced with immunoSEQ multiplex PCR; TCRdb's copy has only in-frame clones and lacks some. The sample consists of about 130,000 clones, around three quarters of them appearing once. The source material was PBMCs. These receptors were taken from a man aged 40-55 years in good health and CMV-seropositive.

The CDR3 nucleotides are TGTGCCAGCAGCGGGACAGGAGGGAGAGGGCCCCAGCATTTT. Protein product: CASSGTGGRGPQHF. This chain joins TRBV25-1 and TRBJ1-5; TRBD1 aligns across 8 bases. Trimming at V came to 6 bases and at J to 9 bases, leaving 10 bases not matched to a gene. The CDR3 runs 14 residues. Germline values: CDR1 MGHDK, CDR2 SYGVNS.

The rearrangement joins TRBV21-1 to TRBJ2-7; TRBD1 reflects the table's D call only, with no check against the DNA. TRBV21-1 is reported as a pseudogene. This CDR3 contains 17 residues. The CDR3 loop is CASSKAPFDRVSYEQYF. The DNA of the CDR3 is TGTGCCAGCAGCAAAGCGCCCTTTGACAGGGTCTCCTACGAGCAGTACTTC.

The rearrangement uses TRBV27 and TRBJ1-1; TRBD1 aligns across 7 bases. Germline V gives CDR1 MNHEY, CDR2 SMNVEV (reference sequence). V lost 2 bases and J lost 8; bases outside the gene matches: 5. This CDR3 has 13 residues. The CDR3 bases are TGTGCCAGCAGTTTAATGACAGGGTGGGAAGCTTTCTTT. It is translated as CASSLMTGWEAFF.

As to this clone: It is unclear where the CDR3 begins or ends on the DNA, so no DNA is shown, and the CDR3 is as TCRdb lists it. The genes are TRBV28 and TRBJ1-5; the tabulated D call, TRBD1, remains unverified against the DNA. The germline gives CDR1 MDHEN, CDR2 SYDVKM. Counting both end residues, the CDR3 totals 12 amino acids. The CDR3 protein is CASSSSTLPQHF.

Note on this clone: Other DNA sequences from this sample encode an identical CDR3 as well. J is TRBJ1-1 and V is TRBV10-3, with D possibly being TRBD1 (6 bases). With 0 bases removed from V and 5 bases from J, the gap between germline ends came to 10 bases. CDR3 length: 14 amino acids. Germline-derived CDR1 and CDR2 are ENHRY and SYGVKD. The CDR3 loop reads CAISESQGRTEAFF. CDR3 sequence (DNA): TGTGCCATCAGTGAGTCACAGGGAAGGACTGAAGCTTTCTTT.

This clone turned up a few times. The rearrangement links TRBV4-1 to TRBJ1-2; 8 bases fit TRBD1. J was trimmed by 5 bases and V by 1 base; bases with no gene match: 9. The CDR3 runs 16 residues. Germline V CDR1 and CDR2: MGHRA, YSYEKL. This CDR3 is CASSQGGTGKSYGYTF. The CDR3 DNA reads TGCGCCAGCAGCCAAGGGGGGACAGGAAAATCGTATGGCTACACCTTC.

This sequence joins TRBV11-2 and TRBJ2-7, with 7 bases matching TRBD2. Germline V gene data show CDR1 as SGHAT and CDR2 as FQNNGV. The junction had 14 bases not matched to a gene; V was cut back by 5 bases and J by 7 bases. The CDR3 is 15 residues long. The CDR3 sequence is CASSIFSGIPREQYF. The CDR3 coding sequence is TGTGCCAGCAGCATCTTCAGCGGGATACCTAGGGAGCAGTACTTC. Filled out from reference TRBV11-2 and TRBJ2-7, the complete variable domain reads EAGVAQSPRYKIIEKRQSVAFWCNPISGHATLYWYQQILGQGPKLLIQFQNNGVVDDSQLPKDRFSAERLKGVDSTLKIQPAKLEDSAVYLCASSIFSGIPREQYFGPGTRLTVT.

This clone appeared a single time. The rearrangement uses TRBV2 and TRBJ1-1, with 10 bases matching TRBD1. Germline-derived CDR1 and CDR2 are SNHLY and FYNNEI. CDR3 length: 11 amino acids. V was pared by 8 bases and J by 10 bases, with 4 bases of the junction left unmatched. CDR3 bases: TGTGCCAGCGGAGGGACAGGGGTAGCTTTCTTT. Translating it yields CASGGTGVAFF.

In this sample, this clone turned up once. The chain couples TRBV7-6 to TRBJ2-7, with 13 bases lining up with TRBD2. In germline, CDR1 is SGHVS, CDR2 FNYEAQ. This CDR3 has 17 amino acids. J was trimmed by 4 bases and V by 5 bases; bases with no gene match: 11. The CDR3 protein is CASSPGTSGEVYYEQYF. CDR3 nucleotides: TGTGCCAGCAGCCCCGGGACTAGCGGGGAGGTTTATTACGAGCAGTACTTC.

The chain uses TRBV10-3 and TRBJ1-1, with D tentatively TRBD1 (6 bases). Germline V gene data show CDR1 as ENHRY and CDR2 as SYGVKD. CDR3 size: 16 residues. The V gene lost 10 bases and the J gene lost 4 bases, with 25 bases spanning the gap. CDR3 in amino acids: CASQEGSGGAFTEAFF. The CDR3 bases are TGTGCCAGTCAGGAGGGTTCTGGGGGGGCGTTCACTGAAGCTTTCTTT.

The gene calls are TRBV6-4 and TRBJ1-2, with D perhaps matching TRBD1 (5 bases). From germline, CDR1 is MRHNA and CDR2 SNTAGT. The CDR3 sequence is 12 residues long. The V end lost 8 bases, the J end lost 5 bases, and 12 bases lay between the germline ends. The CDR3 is CASLGGDYGYTF. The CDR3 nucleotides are TGTGCCAGCCTTGGGGGGGATTATGGCTACACCTTC.

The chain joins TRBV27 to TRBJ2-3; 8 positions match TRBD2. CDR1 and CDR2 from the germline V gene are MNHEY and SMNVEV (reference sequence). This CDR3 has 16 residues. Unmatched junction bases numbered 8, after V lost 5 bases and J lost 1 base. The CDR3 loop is CASSALAAGGTDTQYF. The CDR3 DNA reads TGTGCCAGCAGTGCACTAGCGGCCGGGGGCACAGATACGCAGTATTTT.

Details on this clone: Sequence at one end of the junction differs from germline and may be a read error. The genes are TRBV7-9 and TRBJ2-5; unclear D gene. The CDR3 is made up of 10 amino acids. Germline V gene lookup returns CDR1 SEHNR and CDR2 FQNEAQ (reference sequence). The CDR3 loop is CASSFGPPDF. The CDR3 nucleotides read TGTGCCAGCAGCTTTGGGCCCCCGGACTTC.

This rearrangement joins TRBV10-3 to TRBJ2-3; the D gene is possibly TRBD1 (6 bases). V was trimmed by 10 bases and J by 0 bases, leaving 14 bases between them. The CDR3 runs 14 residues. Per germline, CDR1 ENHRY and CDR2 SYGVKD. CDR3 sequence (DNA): TGTGCCAGTGGGGGCACCCCTAGCACAGATACGCAGTATTTT. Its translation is CASGGTPSTDTQYF.

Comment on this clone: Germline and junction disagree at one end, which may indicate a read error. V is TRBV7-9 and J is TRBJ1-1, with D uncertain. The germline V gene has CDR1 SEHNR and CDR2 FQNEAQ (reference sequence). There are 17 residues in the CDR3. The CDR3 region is CSSSLATGIDMNTEAFF. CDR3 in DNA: TGTTCCAGCAGCTTAGCAACGGGGATCGATATGAACACTGAAGCTTTCTTT.

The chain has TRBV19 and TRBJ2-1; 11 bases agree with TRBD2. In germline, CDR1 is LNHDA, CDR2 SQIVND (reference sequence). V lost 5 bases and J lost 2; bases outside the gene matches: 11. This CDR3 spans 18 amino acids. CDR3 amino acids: CASSASLAGGPTYNEQFF. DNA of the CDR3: TGTGCCAGTAGTGCCTCCCTAGCGGGAGGCCCCACCTACAATGAGCAGTTCTTC.

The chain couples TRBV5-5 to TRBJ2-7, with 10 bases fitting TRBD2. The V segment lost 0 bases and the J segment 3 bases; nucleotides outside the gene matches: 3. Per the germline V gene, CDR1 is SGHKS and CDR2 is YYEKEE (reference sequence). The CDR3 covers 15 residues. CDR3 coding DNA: TGTGCCAGCAGCTTGGGGCTAGCGGGAGACTACGAGCAGTACTTC. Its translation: CASSLGLAGDYEQYF. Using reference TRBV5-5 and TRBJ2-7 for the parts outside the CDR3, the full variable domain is DAGVTQSPTHLIKTRGQQVTLRCSPISGHKSVSWYQQVLGQGPQFIFQYYEKEERGRGNFPDRFSARQFPNYSSELNVNALLLGDSALYLCASSLGLAGDYEQYFGPGTRLTVT.

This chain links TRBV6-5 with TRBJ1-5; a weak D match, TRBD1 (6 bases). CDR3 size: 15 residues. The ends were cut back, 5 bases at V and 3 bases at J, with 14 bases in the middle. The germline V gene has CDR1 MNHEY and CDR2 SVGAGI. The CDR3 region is CASSKQQGNNQPQHF. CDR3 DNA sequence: TGTGCCAGCAGTAAACAACAGGGAAACAATCAGCCCCAGCATTTT.

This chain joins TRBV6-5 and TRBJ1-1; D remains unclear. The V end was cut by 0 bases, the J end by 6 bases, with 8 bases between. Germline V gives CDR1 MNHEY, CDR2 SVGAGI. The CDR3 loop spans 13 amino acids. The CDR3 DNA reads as TGTGCCAGCAGTTACTCGAGGTGGGCTGAAGCTTTCTTT. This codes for CASSYSRWAEAFF.

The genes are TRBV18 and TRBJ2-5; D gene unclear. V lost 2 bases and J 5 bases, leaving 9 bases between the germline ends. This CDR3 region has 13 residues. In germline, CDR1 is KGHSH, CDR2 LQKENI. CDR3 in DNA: TGTGCCAGCTCACCAGCCCAAGAGGAGACCCAGTACTTC. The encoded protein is CASSPAQEETQYF. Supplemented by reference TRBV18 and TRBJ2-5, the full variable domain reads NAGVMQNPRHLVRRRGQEARLRCSPMKGHSHVYWYRQLPEEGLKFMVYLQKENIIDESGMPKERFSAEFPKEGPSILRIQQVVRGDSAAYFCASSPAQEETQYFGPGTRLLVL.

CDR3 in DNA: TGCGCCAGCAGCTTTGCCGGGACAGGGGTTCAAGAGACCCAGTACTTC. Translated, it gives CASSFAGTGVQETQYF. The chain uses TRBV5-1 and TRBJ2-5; 10 bases map to TRBD1. After removal of 2 bases from V and 2 bases from J, the junction contained 6 bases not matched to a gene. The length of the CDR3 is 16 residues. Germline assignment: CDR1 SGHRS and CDR2 YFSETQ.

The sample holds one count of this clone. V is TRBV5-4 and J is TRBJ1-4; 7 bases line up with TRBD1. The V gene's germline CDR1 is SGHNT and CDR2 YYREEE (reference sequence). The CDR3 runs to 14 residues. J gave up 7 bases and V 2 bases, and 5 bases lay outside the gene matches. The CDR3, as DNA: TGTGCCAGCAGCTTAAAGGGGGCCGGTGAAAAACTGTTTTTT. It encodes CASSLKGAGEKLFF.

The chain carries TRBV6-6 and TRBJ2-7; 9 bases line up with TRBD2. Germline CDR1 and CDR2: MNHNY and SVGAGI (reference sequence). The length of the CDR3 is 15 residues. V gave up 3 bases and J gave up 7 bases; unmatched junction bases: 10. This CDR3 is CASSYLTSGSGEQYF. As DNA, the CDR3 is TGTGCCAGCAGTTATTTAACTAGCGGGTCGGGTGAGCAGTACTTC.

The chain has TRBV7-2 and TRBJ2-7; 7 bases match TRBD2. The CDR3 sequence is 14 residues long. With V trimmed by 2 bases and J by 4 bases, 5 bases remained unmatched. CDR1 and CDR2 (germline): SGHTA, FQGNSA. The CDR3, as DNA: TGTGCCAGCAGCTTATTGCGGGAGAGATACGAGCAGTACTTC. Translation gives CASSLLRERYEQYF.

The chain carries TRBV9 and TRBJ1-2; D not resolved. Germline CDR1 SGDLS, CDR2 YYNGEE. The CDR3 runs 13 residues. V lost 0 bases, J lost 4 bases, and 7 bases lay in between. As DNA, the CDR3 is TGTGCCAGCAGCGTAGATGGCAGCTATGGCTACACCTTC. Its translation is CASSVDGSYGYTF.

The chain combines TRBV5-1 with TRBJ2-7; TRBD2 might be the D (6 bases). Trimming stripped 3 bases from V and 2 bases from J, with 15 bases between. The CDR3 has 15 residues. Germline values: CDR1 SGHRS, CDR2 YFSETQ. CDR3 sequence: CASSSGSGLTYEQYF. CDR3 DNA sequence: TGCGCCAGCAGCTCAGGGAGCGGGCTGACCTACGAGCAGTACTTC. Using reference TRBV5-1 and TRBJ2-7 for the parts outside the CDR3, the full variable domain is KAGVTQTPRYLIKTRGQQVTLSCSPISGHRSVSWYQQTPGQGLQFLFEYFSETQRNKGNFPGRFSGRQFSNSRSEMNVSTLELGDSALYLCASSSGSGLTYEQYFGPGTRLTVT.

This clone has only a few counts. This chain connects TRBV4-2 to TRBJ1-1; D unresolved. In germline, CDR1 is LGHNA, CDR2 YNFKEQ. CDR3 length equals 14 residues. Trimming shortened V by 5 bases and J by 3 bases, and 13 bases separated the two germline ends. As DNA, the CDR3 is TGTGCCAGCAGCACCCGGTACGGGGACACTGAAGCTTTCTTT. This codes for CASSTRYGDTEAFF.

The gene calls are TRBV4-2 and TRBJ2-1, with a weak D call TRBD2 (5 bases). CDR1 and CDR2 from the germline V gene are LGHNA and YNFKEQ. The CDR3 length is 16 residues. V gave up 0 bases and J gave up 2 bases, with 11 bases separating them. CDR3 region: CASSQDKRTPYNEQFF. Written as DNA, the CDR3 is TGTGCCAGCAGCCAAGATAAACGGACTCCCTACAATGAGCAGTTCTTC.

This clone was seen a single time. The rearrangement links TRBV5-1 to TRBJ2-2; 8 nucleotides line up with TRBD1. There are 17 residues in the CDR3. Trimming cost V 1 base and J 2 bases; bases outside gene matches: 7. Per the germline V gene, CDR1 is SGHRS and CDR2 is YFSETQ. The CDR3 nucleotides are TGCGCCAGCAGCTTGAACTTCGCAGGGGGCAACACCGGGGAGCTGTTTTTT. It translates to CASSLNFAGGNTGELFF.